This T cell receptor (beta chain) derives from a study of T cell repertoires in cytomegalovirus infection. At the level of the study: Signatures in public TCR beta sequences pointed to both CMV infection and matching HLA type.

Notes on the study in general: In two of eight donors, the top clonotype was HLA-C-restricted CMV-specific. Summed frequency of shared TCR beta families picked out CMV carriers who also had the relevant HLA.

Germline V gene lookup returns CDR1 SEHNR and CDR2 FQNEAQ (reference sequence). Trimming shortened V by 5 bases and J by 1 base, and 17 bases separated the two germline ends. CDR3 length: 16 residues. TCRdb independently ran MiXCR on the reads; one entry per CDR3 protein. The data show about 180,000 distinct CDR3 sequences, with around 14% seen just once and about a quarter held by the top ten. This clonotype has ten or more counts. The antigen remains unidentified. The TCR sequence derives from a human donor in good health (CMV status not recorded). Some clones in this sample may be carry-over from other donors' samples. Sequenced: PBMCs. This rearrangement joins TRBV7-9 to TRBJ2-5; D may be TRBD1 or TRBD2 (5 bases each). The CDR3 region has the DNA TGTGCCAGCAGCCCACTGGGGGTCGGAACCCAAGAGACCCAGTACTTC. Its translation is CASSPLGVGTQETQYF.